The 15 T cell receptor beta chains in this list originate from one sample, sequenced in a study of vaccination and CD4 T cells after COVID-19. The antigens these receptors bind are not known. The treatment is: roughly 11-day PBMC culture with coronavirus spike peptide pools or control peptides (ViraFEST assay). Sequence data for DNA of cultured CD4+ T cells were generated by the Oncomine TCR Beta short-read assay. TCRdb reanalysed the PCR reads using MiXCR and keeps one entry per CDR3 protein. In the table there are 10,000 to 15,000 distinct CDR3 sequences, 50% to 65% of which are singletons. The sequenced sample was CD4+ T cells from blood, cultured in vitro. All receptors derive from a human donor who had recovered from COVID-19.

This chain uses TRBV15 with TRBJ1-1, with TRBD1 matching 8 bases. CDR1 is LNHNV and CDR2 is YYDKDF in the germline V gene (reference sequence). With V trimmed by 0 bases and J by 8 bases, 8 bases remained unmatched. The CDR3 consists of 15 residues. The DNA for the CDR3 is TGTGCCACCAGCAGAGACGGCGGCGGACAGGGCGAAGCTTTCTTT. Translating it yields CATSRDGGGQGEAFF.

The chain couples TRBV5-3 to TRBJ1-1; D gene uncertain. TRBV5-3 is an ORF; its function is uncertain. The V end lost 4 bases, the J end lost 2 bases, and 6 bases lay between the germline ends. The CDR3 consists of 12 residues. The CDR3 DNA sequence: TGTGCCAGAAGCCACAGTAACACTGAAGCTTTCTTT. Translated, it gives CARSHSNTEAFF.

This sequence joins TRBV7-2 and TRBJ2-3, with D perhaps matching TRBD2 (6 bases). V lost 5 bases, J lost 0 bases, and 18 bases lay in between. CDR3 length: 17 amino acids. Germline CDR1 reads SGHTA; CDR2 reads FQGNSA. In DNA form, the CDR3 reads TGTGCCAGCAGCCTCTTTGGGGCGGGGACTAGCACAGATACGCAGTATTTT. The encoded protein is CASSLFGAGTSTDTQYF.

This clonotype occurred a few times. V is TRBV27 and J is TRBJ1-1; D is unresolved. The CDR3 has 13 residues. Germline CDR1 is MNHEY and CDR2 is SMNVEV (reference sequence). V lost 0 bases, J lost 2 bases, and 4 bases lay in between. The CDR3 loop reads CASSLSRNTEAFF. The CDR3, as DNA: TGTGCCAGCAGTTTATCGCGAAACACTGAAGCTTTCTTT.

This clonotype was seen more than once but under ten times. The gene calls are TRBV20-1 and TRBJ1-1; D unclear. The germline V gene has CDR1 DFQATT and CDR2 SNEGSKA (reference sequence). This CDR3 region has 14 residues. Trimming removed 0 bases at V and 5 bases at J, with 13 bases between. CDR3 amino acids: CSARESRGRTEAFF. The CDR3 DNA sequence: TGCAGTGCTAGAGAAAGTCGGGGTCGGACTGAAGCTTTCTTT.

This chain links TRBV5-4 with TRBJ2-4, with 10 bases that match TRBD1. This CDR3 spans 15 amino acids. Germline CDR1 and CDR2: SGHNT and YYREEE (reference sequence). Trimming took 0 bases from V and 9 from J; bases not matched to a gene: 6. The CDR3 protein is CASSLAGTGAAIQYF. DNA of the CDR3: TGTGCCAGCAGCTTGGCTGGGACAGGGGCTGCCATTCAGTACTTC.

This clonotype was recorded a few times. The chain recombines TRBV30 with TRBJ1-5; unclear D gene. Germline V gene sequence: CDR1 GTSNPN, CDR2 SVGIG (reference sequence). This CDR3 is built from 14 residues. V gave up 1 base and J gave up 1 base, with 8 bases separating them. In DNA form, the CDR3 reads TGTGCCTGGAGTGCGGTTACAAGCAATCAGCCCCAGCATTTT. Translation: CAWSAVTSNQPQHF.

This chain uses TRBV20-1 with TRBJ2-3, with TRBD1 as a possible D gene (6 bases). V lost 0 bases, J lost 2 bases, and 21 bases lay in between. This CDR3 is built from 18 residues. Germline V gene sequence: CDR1 DFQATT, CDR2 SNEGSKA (reference sequence). In DNA, the CDR3 is TGCAGTGCTAGAGACGTGTCGGCAGGGGTCTTAATCACAGATACGCAGTATTTT. Translated: CSARDVSAGVLITDTQYF.

The V and J genes are TRBV20-1 and TRBJ1-2; D unresolved. Between the trimmed V and J ends, which lost 3 bases and 5 bases, there was a span of 7 bases. This CDR3 region has 11 residues. Germline lookup yields CDR1 DFQATT and CDR2 SNEGSKA (reference sequence). In nucleotides, the CDR3 is TGCAGTGCTAGCCCGACGTATGGCTACACCTTC. Protein product: CSASPTYGYTF.

The CDR3 sequence is CASSRRYSGNTIYF. DNA for the CDR3: TGTGCCAGCAGCCGGAGGTACTCTGGAAACACCATATATTTT. The rearrangement links TRBV12-3 or TRBV12-4 to TRBJ1-3; D not certain. Trimming took off 6 bases at V and 0 bases at J, with 9 bases between the two ends. The CDR3 has 14 residues.

This clonotype was counted only a few times. The chain joins TRBV7-9 to TRBJ1-6; D perhaps matches TRBD1 (5 bases). CDR3 length equals 14 residues. Trimming stripped 2 bases from V and 5 bases from J, with 7 bases between. The germline CDR1 and CDR2 sequences are SEHNR and FQNEAQ (reference sequence). The CDR3 DNA reads as TGTGCCAGCAGCTTACAGGGTCATAATTCACCCCTCCACTTT. Translated: CASSLQGHNSPLHF.

This chain joins TRBV29-1 and TRBJ1-5, with 7 nucleotides matching TRBD1. From germline, CDR1 is SQVTM and CDR2 ANQGSEA. V trimming: 7 bases; J trimming: 6 bases; junction bases outside the gene matches: 9. The CDR3 has 13 residues. The CDR3 nucleotides are TGCAGCGCGAGACAGGGTCGGGGTCAGCCCCAGCATTTT. This gives the protein CSARQGRGQPQHF.

The V call is TRBV27, the J call TRBJ2-1; D perhaps matches TRBD1 (5 bases). Germline CDR1 reads MNHEY; CDR2 reads SMNVEV (reference sequence). There are 13 residues in the CDR3. V lost 4 bases and J lost 10, with 14 bases in between. The DNA of the CDR3 is TGTGCCAGCAGTTCTTCAAGGGGTTTAGAGCAGTTCTTC. Its translation: CASSSSRGLEQFF.

This sequence joins TRBV6-1 and TRBJ1-6; D call uncertain. CDR1 MNHNS and CDR2 SASEGT come from the germline V gene. The CDR3 covers 15 residues. Trimming shortened V by 6 bases and J by 3 bases, and 12 bases separated the two germline ends. CDR3 DNA: TGTGCCAGCAGGCACCGGGAGGTCTATAATTCACCCCTCCACTTT. It is translated as CASRHREVYNSPLHF.

There are a few counts of this clonotype. The chain recombines TRBV14 with TRBJ1-2; weak D call: TRBD1 (5 bases). Germline V gives CDR1 SGHDN, CDR2 FVKESK. There are 17 residues in the CDR3. V lost 4 bases and J lost 3, with 21 bases in between. The CDR3 reads CASSLYSAAGTHYGYTF. CDR3 DNA: TGTGCCAGCAGCCTGTACTCAGCGGCAGGGACCCACTATGGCTACACCTTC.